The present T cell receptor (beta chain) was sequenced within a study of blood T cell repertoires in COVID-19. Study in general: Samples came from the United States, Italy and Spain, spanning acute and convalescent COVID-19. The cDNA or gDNA used as material had been derived from T cells, B-cell-depleted T cells, or PBMCs.

Profiled with immunoSEQ multiplex PCR; TCRdb holds only in-frame clones, not every one. The sample carries 450,000 or so clones, 85% to 90% recorded once. The V and J ends lost 1 base and 6 bases, in that order; junction bases with no gene match: 14. The CDR3 loop spans 17 amino acids. Per the germline V gene, CDR1 is LGHNA and CDR2 is YNFKEQ. The specimen was peripheral blood. The sequence derives from a man aged 18 to 29 with COVID-19, enrolled during active disease. The rearrangement links TRBV4-2 to TRBJ1-2, with 7 nucleotides matching TRBD1. CDR3 nucleotides: TGTGCCAGCAGCCAAGTAGTGGCAGGGGGTGGAAATGATGGCTACACCTTC. Translation gives CASSQVVAGGGNDGYTF.